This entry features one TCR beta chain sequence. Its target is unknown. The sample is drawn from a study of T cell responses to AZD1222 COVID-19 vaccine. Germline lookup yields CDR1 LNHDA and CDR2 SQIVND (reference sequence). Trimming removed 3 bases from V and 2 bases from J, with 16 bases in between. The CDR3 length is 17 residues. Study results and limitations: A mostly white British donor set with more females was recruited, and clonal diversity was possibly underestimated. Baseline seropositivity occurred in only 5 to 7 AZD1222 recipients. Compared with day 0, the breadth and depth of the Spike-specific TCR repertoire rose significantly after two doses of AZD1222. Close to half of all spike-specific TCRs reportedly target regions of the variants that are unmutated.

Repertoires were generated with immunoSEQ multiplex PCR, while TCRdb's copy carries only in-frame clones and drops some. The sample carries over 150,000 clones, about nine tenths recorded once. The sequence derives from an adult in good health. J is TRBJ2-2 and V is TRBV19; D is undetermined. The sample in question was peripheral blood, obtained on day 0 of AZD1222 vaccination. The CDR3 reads CASSISSAVGNTGELFF. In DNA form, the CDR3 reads TGTGCCAGTAGTATTTCCAGCGCGGTGGGAAACACCGGGGAGCTGTTTTTT.